A selection of T cell receptor beta chains follows, all from one sample in a study of T cells in Graves' hyperthyroidism and ophthalmopathy. Each CDR3 protein gets one entry after TCRdb re-called the multiplex PCR reads with MiXCR. The data contain 700,000 to 950,000 distinct CDR3 sequences, approximately 36% of them singletons. The sample comprised blood. These receptors were obtained from a woman aged 40 to 50 with Graves' hyperthyroidism. CDR3s include the opening cysteine and the closing phenylalanine or tryptophan. The D gene is left open where the match is weak. Only some rows state a clone size, as once, few, many or a class for expanded clones.

d_gene: .; v_gene: TRBV5-6; j_gene: TRBJ2-7; abundance: few; CDR3nt: TGTGCCAGCAGCTCGGATCTGTTCTACGAGCAGTACTTC; CDR3aa: CASSSDLFYEQYF
d_gene: TRBD2; v_gene: TRBV10-3; j_gene: TRBJ2-7; abundance: once; CDR3nt: TGTGCCATCAGTCTTCCGGGGGGTGAGCAGTACTTC; CDR3aa: CAISLPGGEQYF
d_gene: .; v_gene: TRBV12-3/TRBV12-4; j_gene: TRBJ1-1; abundance: many; CDR3nt: TGTGCCAGCAGTTCCGTCACGGCTGAAGCTTTCTTT; CDR3aa: CASSSVTAEAFF
d_gene: TRBD1; v_gene: TRBV29-1; j_gene: TRBJ1-4; abundance: many; CDR3nt: TGCAGCGTTCCCGACAGGGGGGGCGAAAAACTGTTTTTT; CDR3aa: CSVPDRGGEKLFF
d_gene: TRBD1; v_gene: TRBV5-1; j_gene: TRBJ1-1; abundance: .; CDR3nt: TGCGCCAGCAGCCACGGGCTCGGTTTAGGGGGCCCCGCTGAAGCTTTCTTT; CDR3aa: CASSHGLGLGGPAEAFF
d_gene: .; v_gene: TRBV25-1; j_gene: TRBJ1-2; abundance: few; CDR3nt: TGTGCCAGCAGTCCCTACCCCCGGAGTGGTGGCTACACCTTC; CDR3aa: CASSPYPRSGGYTF
d_gene: TRBD1; v_gene: TRBV6-6; j_gene: TRBJ1-1; abundance: .; CDR3nt: TGTGCCAGCAGTGTGGGACAGGCGTTCGGTAAGGCTTTCTTT; CDR3aa: CASSVGQAFGKAFF
d_gene: .; v_gene: TRBV20-1; j_gene: TRBJ2-5; abundance: many; CDR3nt: TGCAGTGCTACGACAGTCCAAGAGACCCAGTACTTC; CDR3aa: CSATTVQETQYF
d_gene: .; v_gene: TRBV7-9; j_gene: TRBJ1-2; abundance: .; CDR3nt: TGTGCCAGCTCACCACAGGGACACTACGAGGGAACTAACTATGGCTACACCTTC; CDR3aa: CASSPQGHYEGTNYGYTF
d_gene: .; v_gene: TRBV20-1; j_gene: TRBJ1-2; abundance: .; CDR3nt: TGCAGTGCTAGGGGGCCCCCATTCAGGGAAAGAGGCTACACCTTC; CDR3aa: CSARGPPFRERGYTF
d_gene: .; v_gene: TRBV19; j_gene: TRBJ2-7; abundance: .; CDR3nt: TGTGCCAGTAGTGTATCCGACGGGAATTCCTACGAGCAGTACTTC; CDR3aa: CASSVSDGNSYEQYF
d_gene: .; v_gene: TRBV29-1; j_gene: TRBJ2-7; abundance: many; CDR3nt: TGCAGCGTTCAGGTAGTGGGACCCTACGAGCAGTACTTC; CDR3aa: CSVQVVGPYEQYF
d_gene: TRBD1; v_gene: TRBV15; j_gene: TRBJ1-2; abundance: many; CDR3nt: TGTGCCACCAGCGGGGACAGAAGTGGCTACACCTTC; CDR3aa: CATSGDRSGYTF
d_gene: .; v_gene: TRBV6-5; j_gene: TRBJ1-1; abundance: .; CDR3nt: TGTGCCAGCAGCCTTACCAAGGACACTGAAGCTTTCTTT; CDR3aa: CASSLTKDTEAFF
d_gene: .; v_gene: TRBV2; j_gene: TRBJ2-5; abundance: many; CDR3nt: TGTGCCAGCAGCGTACAGGAAATCCAAGAGACCCAGTACTTC; CDR3aa: CASSVQEIQETQYF
d_gene: .; v_gene: TRBV11-2; j_gene: TRBJ2-2; abundance: .; CDR3nt: TGTGCCAGCAGCTTAGTATCGACGGGGGGCAGGGCCGGGGAGCTGTTTTTT; CDR3aa: CASSLVSTGGRAGELFF
d_gene: TRBD1; v_gene: TRBV7-9; j_gene: TRBJ2-7; abundance: many; CDR3nt: TGTGCCAGCAGCTGGGACAGGGGTAGCGAGCAGTACTTC; CDR3aa: CASSWDRGSEQYF
d_gene: .; v_gene: TRBV6-1; j_gene: TRBJ1-1; abundance: few; CDR3nt: TGTGCCACCTTAAGGAACACTGAAGCTTTCTTT; CDR3aa: CATLRNTEAFF
d_gene: .; v_gene: TRBV5-5; j_gene: TRBJ2-7; abundance: .; CDR3nt: TGTGCCAGCGCGCCCTTGGGGGGCAGGGGTATCAACGAGCAGTACTTC; CDR3aa: CASAPLGGRGINEQYF
d_gene: .; v_gene: TRBV5-1; j_gene: TRBJ1-1; abundance: .; CDR3nt: TGCGCCAGCAGCCCGGAGAGACAGAACACTGAAGCTTTCTTT; CDR3aa: CASSPERQNTEAFF
d_gene: .; v_gene: TRBV6-5; j_gene: TRBJ1-2; abundance: .; CDR3nt: TGTGCCAGCAGTTACACAAACAAGAATGGCTACACCTTC; CDR3aa: CASSYTNKNGYTF
d_gene: TRBD2; v_gene: TRBV10-3; j_gene: TRBJ2-3; abundance: few; CDR3nt: TGTGCCATGAGGCCTAGCGGGAGTCAAGATACGCAGTATTTT; CDR3aa: CAMRPSGSQDTQYF
d_gene: .; v_gene: TRBV12-3/TRBV12-4; j_gene: TRBJ1-4; abundance: .; CDR3nt: TGTGCCAGCAGTAACCGATGGGCAGCTACAACTAATGAAAAACTGTTTTTT; CDR3aa: CASSNRWAATTNEKLFF
d_gene: .; v_gene: TRBV9; j_gene: TRBJ2-2; abundance: .; CDR3nt: TGTGCCAGCAGCGCCAGGGACCCCGGGGAGCTGTTTTTT; CDR3aa: CASSARDPGELFF
d_gene: TRBD1; v_gene: TRBV29-1; j_gene: TRBJ2-7; abundance: .; CDR3nt: TGCAGCGTAGTCCGGGACAGGGCCCACGAGCAGTACTTC; CDR3aa: CSVVRDRAHEQYF
d_gene: .; v_gene: TRBV5-4; j_gene: TRBJ2-5; abundance: .; CDR3nt: TGTGCCAGCAGCTTGGCCAGCGGCTCGGAGACCCAGTACTTC; CDR3aa: CASSLASGSETQYF
d_gene: .; v_gene: TRBV4-3; j_gene: TRBJ2-7; abundance: .; CDR3nt: TGCGCCAGCAGCCAAGGAACCTCTCTCGAGCAGTACTTC; CDR3aa: CASSQGTSLEQYF
d_gene: .; v_gene: TRBV7-2; j_gene: TRBJ2-7; abundance: many; CDR3nt: TGTGCCAGCAGCTTATGGGGGGCCGCCTACGAGCAGTACTTC; CDR3aa: CASSLWGAAYEQYF
d_gene: .; v_gene: TRBV11-3; j_gene: TRBJ1-5; abundance: .; CDR3nt: TGTGCCAGCAGCTCCGGAGGTCAGACCCAGCATTTT; CDR3aa: CASSSGGQTQHF
d_gene: .; v_gene: TRBV20-1; j_gene: TRBJ1-3; abundance: many; CDR3nt: TGCAGTGCTAGACGGGCTGGGGGAGGAAACACCATATATTTT; CDR3aa: CSARRAGGGNTIYF
d_gene: .; v_gene: TRBV9; j_gene: TRBJ1-2; abundance: many; CDR3nt: TGTGCCAGCAGCGTACGCTTGACGGGACTGTCCTATGGCTACACCTTC; CDR3aa: CASSVRLTGLSYGYTF
d_gene: .; v_gene: TRBV6-6; j_gene: TRBJ1-1; abundance: many; CDR3nt: TGTGCCAGCAGTTACGGAGGGGATCGGACTGAAGCTTTCTTT; CDR3aa: CASSYGGDRTEAFF
d_gene: .; v_gene: TRBV5-6; j_gene: TRBJ1-5; abundance: few; CDR3nt: TGTGCCAGCAGCTTGGGGTCCGGGTCCCGTAGCAATCAGCCCCAGCATTTT; CDR3aa: CASSLGSGSRSNQPQHF
d_gene: .; v_gene: TRBV20-1; j_gene: TRBJ2-5; abundance: many; CDR3nt: TGCAGTGCTATAATGAGAGAGACCCAGTACTTC; CDR3aa: CSAIMRETQYF
d_gene: .; v_gene: TRBV10-1; j_gene: TRBJ1-1; abundance: .; CDR3nt: TGCGCCAGCAGGGCCAGGACATCCTCCCATGAAGCTTTCTTT; CDR3aa: CASRARTSSHEAFF
d_gene: .; v_gene: TRBV20-1; j_gene: TRBJ2-5; abundance: many; CDR3nt: TGCAGTGCTAGAGGTGTCGGTAGCGGAGAGACCCAGTACTTC; CDR3aa: CSARGVGSGETQYF
d_gene: .; v_gene: TRBV7-2; j_gene: TRBJ1-5; abundance: .; CDR3nt: TGTGCCAGCAGTCGAACACAGGGTACTAGCAATCAGCCCCAGCATTTT; CDR3aa: CASSRTQGTSNQPQHF
d_gene: .; v_gene: TRBV20-1; j_gene: TRBJ2-6; abundance: many; CDR3nt: TGCAGTGCTAGAGATTTAGGGAAATCTGGGGCCAACGTCCTGACTTTC; CDR3aa: CSARDLGKSGANVLTF
d_gene: .; v_gene: TRBV25-1; j_gene: TRBJ1-1; abundance: .; CDR3nt: TGTGCCAGCGTTGAGTGGGATACTGAAGCTTCCTTT; CDR3aa: CASVEWDTEASF
d_gene: .; v_gene: TRBV29-1; j_gene: TRBJ1-1; abundance: many; CDR3nt: TGCAGCGTTGATCGGACTGAAGCTTTCTTT; CDR3aa: CSVDRTEAFF
d_gene: TRBD1; v_gene: TRBV19; j_gene: TRBJ1-2; abundance: many; CDR3nt: TGTGCCAGTAGGACAGGGGAACATGGCTACACCTTC; CDR3aa: CASRTGEHGYTF
d_gene: .; v_gene: TRBV7-3; j_gene: TRBJ2-3; abundance: .; CDR3nt: TGTGCCAGCAGTTTAATCAGAGATACGCAGTATTTT; CDR3aa: CASSLIRDTQYF